The rows below give T cell receptor beta chains drawn from one sample of a study of T cell repertoires in cytomegalovirus infection. TCRdb processed the reads anew with MiXCR; each CDR3 protein has one entry. The table has around 180,000 distinct CDR3 sequences, roughly 27% seen once. The sequencing sample was made of PBMCs. The receptors shown here come from a human donor in good health (CMV status not recorded). Some clones in this sample may be carry-over from other donors' samples. Each CDR3 is given without its conserved first and last residue.

V gene	J gene	CDR3 protein
TRBV5-1	TRBJ1-1	ASSLRSGGQFNTEAF
TRBV11-2	TRBJ2-3	ASSLYAEGDTQY
TRBV7-3	TRBJ1-1	ASSYTTGLGNAEAF
TRBV18	TRBJ2-2	ASSRGPNTGELF
TRBV7-4	TRBJ2-3	ASSLGDSLYGPDTQY
TRBV11-2	TRBJ2-3	AISSRTRTDTQY
TRBV15	TRBJ2-3	ATSRDQGPTDTQY
TRBV18	TRBJ1-1	ASSPPNRGGDTEAF
TRBV6-2/TRBV6-3	TRBJ2-3	ASSRLAGTDTQY
TRBV6-2/TRBV6-3	TRBJ2-7	ASSGGTSGGNEQY
TRBV19	TRBJ2-1	ASSRREDEQF
TRBV6-5	TRBJ1-5	ASSNPGRQPQH
TRBV7-9	TRBJ2-3	ASSSAGTSWY
TRBV10-2	TRBJ1-6	ASGPDLTPLH
TRBV10-3	TRBJ1-2	AISETGQGPYGYT
TRBV30	TRBJ2-1	AWSVSTSGGNEQF